This TCR beta chain was retrieved from a study of tumor and adjacent non-tumor tissue in lung cancer. Overall study context: Samples averaged around 3.9 million productive TCRbeta reads each.

About this clonotype: Antigen: not known. The junction shows a germline mismatch at one end, possibly a read error.

The study's findings and limits: Significantly higher TCR diversity was found in tumor than normal lung.

The template was RNA from unsorted bulk tissue. TCRbeta libraries were built with three rounds of nested PCR, modified from ARM-PCR. MiXCR, run by TCRdb on the multiplex PCR reads, gives a single entry per CDR3 protein. Here the sample spans roughly 66,000 distinct CDR3 sequences, around three quarters being singletons. This CDR3 has 13 amino acids. Germline lookup yields CDR1 SGHDT and CDR2 YYEEEE. What was sequenced was lung tumor tissue. The receptor comes from a man aged 60 to 75 with non-small cell lung cancer. V usage is TRBV5-6 and J usage is TRBJ2-7, with D possibly matching TRBD1 (6 bases). CDR3: CARSRTVSYGQYF. The CDR3 DNA follows: TGTGCCAGGAGCCGGACAGTGTCCTACGGGCAGTACTTC.